This is a list of T cell receptor beta chains from one sample in a study of neurological immune-mediated disorders. TCRdb re-called the 5' RACE reads with MiXCR, one entry per CDR3 protein. Here the sample spans over 60,000 distinct CDR3 sequences, 4.5% to 6% being singletons. Sequencing input: PBMCs. The receptors originated from a woman aged 70-85 years with multiple sclerosis. Each CDR3 is given with its conserved first and last residue. A D gene is named only where the DNA matches it firmly. Size is stated for part of the rows, as once, few or many counts, or as a class when the clone is expanded.

j_call clone_size d_call v_call cdr3_aa cdr3_nt
TRBJ1-5 few - TRBV5-1 CASRRDQGGNQPQHF TGCGCCAGCAGAAGGGACCAAGGGGGCAATCAGCCCCAGCATTTT
TRBJ2-7 many TRBD1 TRBV6-5 CASNPDRGKAYEQYF TGTGCCAGCAACCCGGACAGGGGGAAGGCCTACGAGCAGTACTTC
TRBJ1-2 many TRBD1 TRBV6-5 CASRADRDPLAGYTF TGTGCCAGCAGAGCTGACAGGGACCCCTTGGCTGGCTACACCTTC
TRBJ2-1 many TRBD2 TRBV14 CASSRAGGAYNEQFF TGTGCCAGCAGCCGAGCGGGAGGAGCCTACAATGAGCAGTTCTTC
TRBJ2-3 many TRBD2 TRBV7-8 CASSLDVAGVLTDTQYF TGTGCCAGCAGCTTAGACGTCGCGGGAGTTCTGACAGATACGCAGTATTTT
TRBJ2-5 - TRBD2 TRBV27 CASSLSLAGVGQETQYF TGTGCCAGCAGTTTATCTCTAGCGGGAGTTGGGCAAGAGACCCAGTACTTC
TRBJ2-2 many - TRBV12-3/TRBV12-4 CASSGGTGELFF TGTGCCAGCAGCGGGGGTACCGGGGAGCTGTTTTTT
TRBJ2-1 - - TRBV14 CASSQEGGGSGDEQFF TGTGCCAGCAGCCAAGAGGGAGGAGGGAGTGGGGATGAGCAGTTCTTC
TRBJ2-5 many - TRBV4-1 CASSQGDRPQYF TGCGCCAGCAGCCAAGGGGATAGGCCCCAGTACTTC
TRBJ1-1 many TRBD1 TRBV5-1 CASSPPGQRNTEAFF TGCGCCAGCAGTCCCCCGGGACAGAGGAACACTGAAGCTTTCTTT
TRBJ2-5 many - TRBV7-9 CASSPRRPVGETQYF TGTGCCAGCAGCCCACGTAGGCCGGTGGGGGAGACCCAGTACTTC
TRBJ2-3 many - TRBV6-5 CATRTFPTDTQYF TGTGCCACCAGGACGTTTCCCACAGATACGCAGTATTTT
TRBJ2-7 many - TRBV3-1 CASSQEAGYEQYF TGTGCCAGCAGCCAAGAAGCGGGCTACGAGCAGTACTTC
TRBJ2-1 many - TRBV7-2 CASSGRQARNEQFF TGTGCCAGCAGCGGACGACAGGCTCGGAATGAGCAGTTCTTC
TRBJ2-5 many TRBD2 TRBV20-1 CSARVGSGRTQYF TGCAGTGCTAGAGTGGGTAGCGGGAGGACCCAGTACTTC
TRBJ1-5 many - TRBV10-3 CAIGPSGQPQHF TGTGCCATCGGCCCCTCGGGGCAGCCCCAGCATTTT
TRBJ2-7 - - TRBV9 CASSPGHLGSGYEQYF TGTGCCAGCAGCCCCGGTCATTTAGGGTCGGGCTACGAGCAGTACTTC
TRBJ2-1 many - TRBV5-1 CASSLGYSYNEQFF TGCGCCAGCAGCTTGGGCTACTCCTACAATGAGCAGTTCTTC
TRBJ1-4 few TRBD1 TRBV20-1 CSAEGGWGEKLFF TGCAGTGCCGAAGGGGGCTGGGGTGAAAAACTGTTTTTT
TRBJ1-1 many - TRBV5-1 CASSWSSGSPMNTEAFF TGCGCCAGCAGCTGGTCCTCGGGTTCCCCTATGAACACTGAAGCTTTCTTT
TRBJ2-1 many - TRBV10-3 CAIKLADYNEQFF TGTGCCATCAAATTAGCGGACTACAATGAGCAGTTCTTC
TRBJ2-3 - - TRBV6-6 CASSYSGLSTDTQYF TGTGCCAGCAGTTACTCAGGACTAAGCACAGATACGCAGTATTTT
TRBJ2-2 many TRBD2 TRBV20-1 CSASTSGRAAGELFF TGCAGTGCTTCGACTAGCGGGAGGGCCGCCGGGGAGCTGTTTTTT
TRBJ2-1 few - TRBV18 CASSPRKQLGRDEQFF TGTGCCAGCTCACCACGGAAGCAACTGGGGCGCGATGAGCAGTTCTTC
TRBJ1-3 many - TRBV9 CASSSSGAGGNTIYF TGTGCCAGCAGCTCCTCGGGGGCAGGGGGAAACACCATATATTTT
TRBJ2-1 many - TRBV12-3/TRBV12-4 CASSSGAPDSFF TGTGCCAGCAGTTCCGGGGCCCCCGACTCGTTCTTC
TRBJ1-1 many - TRBV7-2 CASSFRGTRSMNTEAFF TGTGCCAGCAGCTTCCGCGGGACACGGAGTATGAACACTGAAGCTTTCTTT
TRBJ1-1 many TRBD1 TRBV15 CATSSQGGTEAFF TGTGCCACCAGCAGTCAGGGGGGCACTGAAGCTTTCTTT
TRBJ1-1 many TRBD1 TRBV6-5 CASSLGGQGNTEAFF TGTGCCAGCAGTCTGGGGGGACAGGGGAACACTGAAGCTTTCTTT
TRBJ2-1 many - TRBV27 CASRTGSREQFF TGTGCCAGCAGAACAGGCAGCCGGGAGCAGTTCTTC
TRBJ2-5 few TRBD2 TRBV6-5 CASSYDSGSGETQYF TGTGCCAGCAGTTACGATAGCGGGAGCGGAGAGACCCAGTACTTC
TRBJ2-1 - - TRBV7-2 CASRAAGGEQFF TGTGCCAGCAGGGCCGCCGGGGGTGAGCAGTTCTTC
TRBJ1-5 many - TRBV7-2 CASSSYNQPQHF TGTGCCAGCAGCTCCTACAATCAGCCCCAGCATTTT
TRBJ2-7 - - TRBV27 CASSRGGAALGQYF TGTGCCAGCAGCCGAGGGGGGGCGGCTCTCGGGCAGTACTTC
TRBJ1-1 many TRBD1 TRBV12-3/TRBV12-4 CASRDTGGTEAFF TGTGCCAGCAGGGATACAGGGGGCACTGAAGCTTTCTTT
TRBJ1-1 - - TRBV20-1 CSDRPKPNTEAFF TGCAGTGATAGACCCAAGCCGAACACTGAAGCTTTCTTT
TRBJ1-1 few - TRBV7-6 CASSPKSQGITEAFF TGTGCCAGCAGCCCCAAATCGCAGGGAATCACTGAAGCTTTCTTT
TRBJ1-3 many - TRBV20-1 CSARRDTIYF TGCAGTGCTAGACGGGACACCATATATTTT
TRBJ2-2 many - TRBV24-1 CATSDSRGGELFF TGTGCCACCAGTGATTCCAGGGGCGGGGAGCTGTTTTTT
TRBJ2-3 many TRBD2 TRBV5-1 CASSSSSPRLAGVETDTQYF TGCGCCAGCAGCTCCTCGTCCCCAAGGTTAGCGGGAGTTGAGACAGATACGCAGTATTTT
TRBJ2-7 - TRBD2 TRBV7-2 CASSLTASGTYEQYF TGTGCCAGCAGCTTAACGGCTAGCGGGACCTACGAGCAGTACTTC
TRBJ1-2 many - TRBV7-9 CASSLADGGRGYTF TGTGCCAGCAGCTTGGCTGATGGGGGTCGTGGCTACACCTTC
TRBJ1-5 - - TRBV20-1 CSARVDEANNQHQHF TGCAGTGCTAGAGTAGATGAGGCGAATAATCAGCACCAGCATTTT
TRBJ1-2 many - TRBV12-3/TRBV12-4 CASSRDGRGGYTF TGTGCCAGCAGCCGGGACGGACGTGGAGGCTACACCTTC
TRBJ2-5 many - TRBV20-1 CSALGVETQYF TGCAGTGCCCTTGGAGTGGAGACCCAGTACTTC
TRBJ2-3 many - TRBV7-2 CASSPTSSTDTQYF TGTGCCAGCAGCCCTACTAGCAGCACAGATACGCAGTATTTT
TRBJ1-2 many TRBD1 TRBV4-3 CASSQRIGTGNYGYTF TGCGCCAGCAGCCAACGAATCGGGACAGGGAACTATGGCTACACCTTC
TRBJ2-1 many TRBD1 TRBV5-5 CASSLGQGTYNEQFF TGTGCCAGCAGCCTAGGACAGGGGACCTACAATGAGCAGTTCTTC
TRBJ1-2 many - TRBV7-2 CASSLGWPDRSLNYGYTF TGTGCCAGCAGCTTAGGGTGGCCGGACCGCTCGTTGAACTATGGCTACACCTTC
TRBJ2-1 many TRBD2 TRBV20-1 CSARGGAGASYNEQFF TGCAGTGCTAGAGGAGGGGCGGGAGCCTCCTACAATGAGCAGTTCTTC
TRBJ2-2 many TRBD2 TRBV7-3 CASSLSGLAGRAGELFF TGTGCCAGCAGCTTAAGCGGACTAGCGGGTAGGGCCGGGGAGCTGTTTTTT
TRBJ1-6 many TRBD1 TRBV27 CASSPDRAYSPLHF TGTGCCAGCAGTCCGGACAGGGCCTATTCACCCCTCCACTTT
TRBJ2-1 many - TRBV12-3/TRBV12-4 CASRIVTGDNEQFF TGTGCCAGCAGGATCGTGACGGGAGACAATGAGCAGTTCTTC
TRBJ2-5 many - TRBV7-3 CASSRDRQETQYF TGTGCCAGCAGCCGTGACAGACAAGAGACCCAGTACTTC
TRBJ2-2 - - TRBV7-2 CASSLIFSLGTGELFF TGTGCCAGCAGCTTGATCTTCAGTCTAGGCACCGGGGAGCTGTTTTTT
TRBJ2-4 many TRBD1 TRBV7-9 CASSPTDRAGRNIQYF TGTGCCAGCAGCCCTACGGACAGGGCGGGTAGAAACATTCAGTACTTC
TRBJ2-7 many - TRBV20-1 CSAPKDGAYEQYF TGCAGTGCTCCAAAGGACGGAGCCTACGAGCAGTACTTC
TRBJ2-3 many TRBD2 TRBV20-1 CSAPTSGKGDTQYF TGCAGTGCTCCCACTAGCGGGAAAGGAGATACGCAGTATTTT
TRBJ1-2 many - TRBV10-3 CAISEGTNYGYTF TGTGCCATCAGTGAGGGCACTAACTATGGCTACACCTTC
TRBJ2-1 many TRBD2 TRBV15 CATSLGPAGGDNEQFF TGTGCCACCAGCCTGGGGCCGGCGGGAGGCGACAATGAGCAGTTCTTC